This TCR beta chain was found in a study of shared T cell receptors in the human thymus. The CDR3 has 15 residues. Germline assignment: CDR1 SGHAT and CDR2 FQNNGV. Trimming at V came to 1 base and at J to 4 bases, leaving 0 bases not matched to a gene. Sequenced by immunoSEQ multiplex PCR; TCRdb stores in-frame clones only, minus some. The repertoire holds more than 550,000 clones, with about 89% as singletons. This sample also belongs to another study, concerning human thymus T cells. Per that study: The donor group consisted of healthy Finnish infants who were having corrective surgery for congenital heart defects. Resections were taken during corrective heart surgery, and the thymus tissue came from these.

This sequence was found in a boy younger than two with a congenital heart defect. Sequenced: thymocytes. This rearrangement joins TRBV11-2 to TRBJ2-1; TRBD2 matches 11 bases. The CDR3 reads CASSLVAGGYNEQFF. The CDR3, as DNA: TGTGCCAGCAGCTTAGTAGCGGGGGGGTACAATGAGCAGTTCTTC.